This is a list of T cell receptor beta chains from one sample in a study of blood T cell repertoires in COVID-19. Measured with immunoSEQ multiplex PCR; TCRdb has only the in-frame clones, and not every one. The sample has just under 300,000 clones; around 87% are singletons. Sequenced material: peripheral blood. The receptors here all came from a man between 65 and 79 years old with acute or convalescent COVID-19. The CDR3 runs from the conserved cysteine through the conserved F or W. The order of the fields is clone size, V gene, CDR3 protein. The size entry is marked missing in some rows and otherwise reads once, few, many or a size class.

once | TRBV30 | CAWSVDSRNQPQHF
NA | TRBV6-5 | CASSYLGIYNSPLHF
few | TRBV14 | CASSPMTGRLLRETQYF
NA | TRBV5-4 | CASSLDRDQPQHF
NA | TRBV6-2/TRBV6-3 | CASSYSRLAGGYNEQFF
NA | TRBV10-3 | CAISPTDRADLETQYF
NA | TRBV18 | CASSPRVVYGYTF
NA | TRBV30 | CAWSVLNSYNSPLHF
NA | TRBV12-5 | CASGLPPRLDPEQFF
NA | TRBV15 | CATSREKLAGGPRSYNEQFF
few | TRBV6-2/TRBV6-3 | CASSSDRPDEQYF
NA | TRBV3-1/TRBV3-2 | CASSQEGLAGGPSGELFF
NA | TRBV24-1 | CATSDAGTGGNQPQHF
NA | TRBV18 | CASSPAAGRFGTGELFF